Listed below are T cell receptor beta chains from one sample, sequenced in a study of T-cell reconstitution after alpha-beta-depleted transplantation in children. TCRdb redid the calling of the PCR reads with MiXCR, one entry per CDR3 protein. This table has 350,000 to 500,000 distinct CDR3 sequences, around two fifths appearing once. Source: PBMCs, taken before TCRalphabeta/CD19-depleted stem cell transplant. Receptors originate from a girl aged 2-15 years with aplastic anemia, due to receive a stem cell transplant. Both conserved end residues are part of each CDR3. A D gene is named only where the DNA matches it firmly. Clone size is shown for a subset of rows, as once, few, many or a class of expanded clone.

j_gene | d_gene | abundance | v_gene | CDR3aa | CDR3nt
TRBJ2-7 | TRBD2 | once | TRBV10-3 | CAISVITSGVQDEQYF | TGTGCCATCAGCGTCATAACTAGCGGGGTCCAGGACGAGCAGTACTTC
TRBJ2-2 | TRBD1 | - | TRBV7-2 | CASTFQGDPTGELFF | TGTGCCAGCACCTTTCAGGGGGACCCCACCGGGGAGCTGTTTTTT
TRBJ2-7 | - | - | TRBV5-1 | CASSSGTPLEQYF | TGCGCCAGCAGCTCCGGGACCCCCCTCGAGCAGTACTTC
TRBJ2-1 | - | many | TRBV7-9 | CASSLGDTRDEQFF | TGTGCCAGCAGCTTGGGGGACACCCGGGATGAGCAGTTCTTC
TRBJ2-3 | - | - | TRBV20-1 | CSAPTVSVLTDTQYF | TGCAGTGCTCCAACGGTGTCAGTACTTACAGATACGCAGTATTTT
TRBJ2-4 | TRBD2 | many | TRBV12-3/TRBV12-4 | CASSQGLAGPQGIQYF | TGTGCCAGCAGCCAGGGACTAGCGGGGCCCCAAGGGATTCAGTACTTC
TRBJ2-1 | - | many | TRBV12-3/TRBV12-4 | CASRSKGPEALWGEQFF | TGTGCCAGCAGATCGAAAGGACCGGAGGCCCTTTGGGGGGAGCAGTTCTTC
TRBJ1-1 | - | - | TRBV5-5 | CASSLAEQVTEAFF | TGTGCCAGCAGCTTGGCGGAACAGGTAACTGAAGCTTTCTTT
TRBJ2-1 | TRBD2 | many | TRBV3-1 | CASSQGLAGSSYNEQFF | TGTGCCAGCAGCCAAGGACTAGCGGGGAGCTCCTACAATGAGCAGTTCTTC
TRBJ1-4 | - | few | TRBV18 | CASSPPGTQYTGKEKLFF | TGTGCCAGCTCACCACCGGGGACACAGTACACGGGAAAGGAAAAACTGTTTTTT
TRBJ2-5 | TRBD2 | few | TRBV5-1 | CASSSASGRLQETQYF | TGCGCCAGCAGCTCAGCTAGCGGGAGACTCCAAGAGACCCAGTACTTC
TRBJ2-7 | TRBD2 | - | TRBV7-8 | CASSRGTSGGYSSYEQYF | TGTGCCAGCAGCAGAGGGACTAGCGGGGGGTACAGCTCCTACGAGCAGTACTTC
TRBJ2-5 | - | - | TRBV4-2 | CASSQVLAGGAQYF | TGTGCCAGCAGCCAAGTCCTAGCCGGCGGGGCCCAGTACTTC
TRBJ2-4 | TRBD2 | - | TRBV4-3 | CASSQDAGTSSDIQYF | TGCGCCAGCAGCCAAGATGCAGGGACTAGCTCCGACATTCAGTACTTC
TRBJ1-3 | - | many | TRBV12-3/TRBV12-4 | CASRIKGFTGNTIYF | TGTGCCAGCAGGATCAAGGGATTCACTGGAAACACCATATATTTT
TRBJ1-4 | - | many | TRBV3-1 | CASSQRDGKLFF | TGTGCCAGCAGCCAAAGGGACGGAAAACTGTTTTTT
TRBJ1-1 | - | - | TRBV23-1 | CASRGGGPALF | TGCGCCAGCAGGGGGGGAGGCCCAGCTCTCTTT
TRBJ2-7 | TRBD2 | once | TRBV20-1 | CSAKTSGSLENEQYF | TGCAGTGCTAAGACTAGCGGGAGTTTGGAAAACGAGCAGTACTTC
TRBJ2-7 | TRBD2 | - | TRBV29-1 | CSVRTSGPGGEQYF | TGCAGCGTTCGCACTAGCGGGCCTGGGGGCGAGCAGTACTTC
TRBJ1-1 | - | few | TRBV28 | CASTLPDRQNTEAFF | TGTGCCAGCACCTTACCCGACAGGCAGAACACTGAAGCTTTCTTT
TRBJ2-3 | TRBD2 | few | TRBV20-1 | CSAKLAEPDTQYF | TGCAGTGCTAAACTAGCGGAACCAGATACGCAGTATTTT
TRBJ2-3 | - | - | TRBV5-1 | CASSLGQVTDTQYF | TGCGCCAGCAGCTTGGGACAGGTCACAGATACGCAGTATTTT
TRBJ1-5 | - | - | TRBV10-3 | CAIWDDQPQHF | TGTGCCATCTGGGACGATCAGCCCCAGCATTTT
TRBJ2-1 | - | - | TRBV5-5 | CASSERAGGYNEQFF | TGTGCCAGCAGCGAGCGGGCAGGGGGCTACAATGAGCAGTTCTTC
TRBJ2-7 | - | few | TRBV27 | CASSPQVGTYEQYF | TGTGCCAGCAGTCCCCAGGTGGGAACCTACGAGCAGTACTTC
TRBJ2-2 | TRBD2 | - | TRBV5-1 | CASSPLAGSHTGELFF | TGCGCCAGCAGTCCACTAGCGGGAAGCCACACCGGGGAGCTGTTTTTT
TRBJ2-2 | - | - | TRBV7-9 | CASSSRDGGTGELFF | TGTGCCAGCAGCTCCCGGGACGGAGGGACCGGGGAGCTGTTTTTT
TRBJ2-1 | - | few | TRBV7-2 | CASALPSSYNEQFF | TGTGCCAGCGCCCTTCCGAGCTCCTACAATGAGCAGTTCTTC
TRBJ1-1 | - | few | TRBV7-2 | CASNPLGMNTEAFF | TGTGCCAGCAATCCATTGGGTATGAACACTGAAGCTTTCTTT
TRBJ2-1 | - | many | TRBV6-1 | CASSLYRARGGEQFF | TGTGCCAGCAGCCTGTACAGGGCTAGGGGCGGTGAGCAGTTCTTC
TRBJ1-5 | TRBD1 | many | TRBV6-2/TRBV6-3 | CASRDRVQPQHF | TGTGCCAGCAGAGACAGGGTTCAGCCCCAGCATTTT
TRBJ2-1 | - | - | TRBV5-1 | CASSLSGRRDVKLF | TGCGCCAGCAGCTTGTCTGGCAGGAGGGACGTTAAGCTCTTC
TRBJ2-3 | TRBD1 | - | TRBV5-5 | CASRLGDRDLDTQYF | TGTGCCAGCAGGCTGGGGGACAGGGATCTGGATACGCAGTATTTT
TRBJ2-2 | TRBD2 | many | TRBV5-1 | CASRPGLAERNTGELFF | TGCGCCAGCAGGCCGGGACTAGCGGAGAGGAACACCGGGGAGCTGTTTTTT
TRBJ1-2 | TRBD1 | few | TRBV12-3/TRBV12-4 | CASSLARSGGIYGYTF | TGTGCCAGCAGTTTAGCGAGGTCAGGGGGCATCTATGGCTACACCTTC
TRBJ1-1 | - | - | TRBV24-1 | CATSDPQGTEAFF | TGTGCCACCAGTGACCCACAGGGCACTGAAGCTTTCTTT
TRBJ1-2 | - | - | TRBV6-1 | CASRPGKNYGYTF | TGTGCCAGCAGACCAGGGAAAAACTATGGCTACACCTTC
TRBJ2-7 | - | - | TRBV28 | CASSSPGAARYEQYF | TGTGCCAGCAGTTCCCCTGGGGCAGCGAGGTACGAGCAGTACTTC
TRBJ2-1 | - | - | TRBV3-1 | CASSQGVGAQGGFF | TGTGCCAGCAGCCAAGGCGTCGGGGCTCAAGGCGGGTTCTTC
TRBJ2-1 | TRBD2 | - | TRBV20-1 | CSAPGTRSSYNEQFF | TGCAGTGCTCCCGGGACTAGGAGCTCCTACAATGAGCAGTTCTTC
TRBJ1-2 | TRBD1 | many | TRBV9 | CASSVGESGQGANGYTF | TGTGCCAGCAGCGTAGGAGAGTCGGGACAGGGGGCAAATGGCTACACCTTC
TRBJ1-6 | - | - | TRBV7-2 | CASSPGGLFSALHF | TGTGCCAGCAGCCCCGGCGGGCTTTTTTCAGCCCTCCACTTT
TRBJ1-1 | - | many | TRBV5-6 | CASSLQSEAFF | TGTGCCAGCAGCTTACAATCTGAAGCTTTCTTT
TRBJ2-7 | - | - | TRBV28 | CATEREAYEQYF | TGTGCCACCGAGAGGGAGGCCTACGAGCAGTACTTC
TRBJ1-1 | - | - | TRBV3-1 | CASSQVGSPSGAFF | TGTGCCAGCAGCCAAGTCGGTTCGCCTTCAGGAGCTTTCTTT
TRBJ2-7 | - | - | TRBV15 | CATSRDGDEQYF | TGTGCCACCAGCAGAGATGGGGATGAGCAGTACTTC
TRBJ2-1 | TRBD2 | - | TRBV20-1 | CSANEVAGAYNEQFF | TGCAGTGCCAACGAAGTAGCGGGAGCTTACAATGAGCAGTTCTTC
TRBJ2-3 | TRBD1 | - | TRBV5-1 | CASSLGTGKSDTQYF | TGCGCCAGCAGCTTAGGGACAGGGAAATCAGATACGCAGTATTTT